These 5 T cell receptor beta chains came from one sample sequenced in a study of T cells in Graves' hyperthyroidism and ophthalmopathy. Amplification yielded TCR beta CDR3 regions, with RNA transcripts as the source. HTBI primers were the set used in a first-round RT-PCR of the TCR CDR3. TCRdb reanalysed the multiplex PCR reads using MiXCR and keeps one entry per CDR3 protein. The table records under 130,000 distinct CDR3 sequences, roughly 44% of them present only once. Material for sequencing was blood. The receptors derive from a man aged 35 to 55 with Graves' hyperthyroidism.

In its sample, this clonotype was seen many times. V gene TRBV20-1 combines with J gene TRBJ2-5, with 9 bases lining up with TRBD2. Germline trimming cut 6 bases from V and 5 bases from J; bases unmatched to any gene: 10. The CDR3 contains 14 residues. Germline CDR1 DFQATT, CDR2 SNEGSKA (reference sequence). Written as DNA, the CDR3 is TGCAGTGCCAGGGTCAGCGGGAGGTTGGAGACCCAGTACTTC. It yields the protein CSARVSGRLETQYF.

CDR3: CASSLMGQEKLFF. CDR3 in DNA: TGTGCCAGCAGCTTAATGGGACAGGAAAAACTGTTTTTT. V and J are TRBV7-9 and TRBJ1-4; TRBD1 matches 7 bases. CDR1 is SEHNR, CDR2 FQNEAQ, per germline (reference sequence). The junction had 2 bases not matched to a gene; V was cut back by 2 bases and J by 8 bases. This CDR3 spans 13 amino acids.

As for this clonotype: Since no conserved phenylalanine or tryptophan closes the CDR3, a read error is the likely cause. The chain recombines TRBV6-5 with TRBJ1-1; possibly TRBD1 for D (6 bases). Germline V gene lookup returns CDR1 MNHEY and CDR2 SVGAGI. This CDR3 has 17 residues. Here the CDR3 DNA reads TGTGCCAGCAGCAACCACCAAGGGGGACACTTGAACACGGAAGCTTTCCTT. Translation gives CASSNHQGGHLNTEAFL.

Worth noting for this clonotype: This likely comes from a read error, as the CDR3 has no conserved phenylalanine or tryptophan at its end. V and J are TRBV5-5 and TRBJ2-3, with D perhaps matching TRBD1 (6 bases). Deletions cut 2 bases from V and 8 bases from J, with 18 bases between. This CDR3 comprises 15 residues. Germline-derived CDR1 and CDR2 are SGHKS and YYEKEE (reference sequence). CDR3 sequence reads: CASSFGQLTAGTQYL. The CDR3 region has the DNA TGTGCCAGCAGCTTCGGACAGTTGACTGCAGGTACGCAGTATTTG.

This clonotype was observed many times. The gene calls are TRBV25-1 and TRBJ1-1; 7 bases are shared with TRBD1. V shed 6 bases, J shed 0 bases, and the junction held 4 bases outside the gene matches. This CDR3 has 14 residues. Germline lookup yields CDR1 MGHDK and CDR2 SYGVNS. CDR3 nucleotide sequence: TGTGCCAGCAGAAGGGGGCCGATGAACACTGAAGCTTTCTTT. Its translation: CASRRGPMNTEAFF.